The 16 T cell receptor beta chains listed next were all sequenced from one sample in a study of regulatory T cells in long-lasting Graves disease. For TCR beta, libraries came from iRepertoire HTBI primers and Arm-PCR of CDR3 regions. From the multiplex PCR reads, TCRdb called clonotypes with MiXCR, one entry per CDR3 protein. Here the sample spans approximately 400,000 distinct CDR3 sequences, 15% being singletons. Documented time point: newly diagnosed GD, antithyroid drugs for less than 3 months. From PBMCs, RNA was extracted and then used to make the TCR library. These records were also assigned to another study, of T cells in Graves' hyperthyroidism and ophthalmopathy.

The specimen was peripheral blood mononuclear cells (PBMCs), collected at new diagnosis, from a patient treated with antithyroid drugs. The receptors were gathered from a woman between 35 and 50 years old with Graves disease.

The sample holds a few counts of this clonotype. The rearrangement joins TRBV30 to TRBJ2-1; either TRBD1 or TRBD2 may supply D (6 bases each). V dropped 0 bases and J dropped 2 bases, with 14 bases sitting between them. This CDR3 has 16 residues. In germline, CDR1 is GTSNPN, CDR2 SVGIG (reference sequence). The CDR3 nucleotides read TGTGCCTGGAGTGTTTGGGGGGCCCTGGCCTACAATGAGCAGTTCTTC. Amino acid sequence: CAWSVWGALAYNEQFF.

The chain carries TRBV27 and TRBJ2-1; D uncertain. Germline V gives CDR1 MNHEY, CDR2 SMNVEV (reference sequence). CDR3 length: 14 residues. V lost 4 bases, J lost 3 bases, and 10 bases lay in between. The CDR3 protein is CASSWEGLYNEQFF. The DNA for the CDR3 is TGTGCCAGCAGTTGGGAAGGGCTCTACAATGAGCAGTTCTTC.

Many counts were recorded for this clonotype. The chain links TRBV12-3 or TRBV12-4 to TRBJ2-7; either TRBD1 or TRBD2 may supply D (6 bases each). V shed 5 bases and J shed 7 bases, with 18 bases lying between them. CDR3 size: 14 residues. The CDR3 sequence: CASSQGLVRGEQYF. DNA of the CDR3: TGTGCCAGCAGTCAGGGACTCGTTAGGGGGGAGCAGTACTTC.

The CDR3 loop reads CSAGGSGPQHF. The DNA of the CDR3 is TGCAGTGCTGGAGGATCTGGGCCCCAGCATTTT. V gene TRBV20-1 combines with J gene TRBJ1-5; D remains ambiguous. CDR1 is DFQATT, CDR2 SNEGSKA, per germline (reference sequence). The CDR3 consists of 11 residues. V was pared by 5 bases and J by 9 bases, with 11 bases between.

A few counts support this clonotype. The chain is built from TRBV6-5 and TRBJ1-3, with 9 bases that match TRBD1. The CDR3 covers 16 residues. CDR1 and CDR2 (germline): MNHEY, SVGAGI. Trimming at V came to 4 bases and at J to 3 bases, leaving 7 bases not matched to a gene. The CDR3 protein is CASSFSRTGVGNTIYF. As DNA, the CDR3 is TGTGCCAGCAGTTTCTCTCGGACAGGGGTTGGAAACACCATATATTTT.

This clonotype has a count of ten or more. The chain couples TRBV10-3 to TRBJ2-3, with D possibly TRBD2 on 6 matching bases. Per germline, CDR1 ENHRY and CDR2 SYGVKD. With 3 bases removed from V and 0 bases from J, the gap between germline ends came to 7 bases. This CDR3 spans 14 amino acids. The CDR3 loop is CAISDGTSTDTQYF. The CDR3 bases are TGTGCCATCAGTGATGGGACTAGCACAGATACGCAGTATTTT.

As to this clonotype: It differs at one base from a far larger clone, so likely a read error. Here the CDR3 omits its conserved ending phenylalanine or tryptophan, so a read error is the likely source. The CDR3 sequence is CASSYGGGLYEQYS. The CDR3 nucleotides read TGTGCCAGCAGTTACGGGGGGGGGCTCTACGAGCAGTACTCC. The chain employs TRBV6-2 or TRBV6-3 and TRBJ2-7, with a possible D match to TRBD2 (7 bases). The V end lost 2 bases, the J end lost 3 bases, and 11 bases lay between the germline ends. Germline V gives CDR1 MNHEY, CDR2 SVGEGT. The CDR3 spans 14 residues.

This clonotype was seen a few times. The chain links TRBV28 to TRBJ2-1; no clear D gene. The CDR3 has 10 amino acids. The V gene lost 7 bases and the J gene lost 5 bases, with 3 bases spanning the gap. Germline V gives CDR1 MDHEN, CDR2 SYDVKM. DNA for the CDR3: TGTGCCAGCAAAGACAATGAGCAGTTCTTC. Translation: CASKDNEQFF.

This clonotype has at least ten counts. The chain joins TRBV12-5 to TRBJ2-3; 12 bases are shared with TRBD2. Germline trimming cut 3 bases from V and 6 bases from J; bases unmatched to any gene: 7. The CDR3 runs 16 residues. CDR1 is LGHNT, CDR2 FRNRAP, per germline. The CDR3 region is CASGFQTSGSSDTQYF. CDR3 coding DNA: TGTGCTAGTGGTTTCCAGACTAGCGGGAGTTCGGATACGCAGTATTTT.

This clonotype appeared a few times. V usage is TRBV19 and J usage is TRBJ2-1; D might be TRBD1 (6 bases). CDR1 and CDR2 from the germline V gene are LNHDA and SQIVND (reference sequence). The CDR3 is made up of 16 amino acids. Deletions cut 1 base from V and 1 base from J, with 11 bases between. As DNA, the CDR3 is TGTGCCAGTAGTATAGGAGGGGGAGAATCCTACAATGAGCAGTTCTTC. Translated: CASSIGGGESYNEQFF.

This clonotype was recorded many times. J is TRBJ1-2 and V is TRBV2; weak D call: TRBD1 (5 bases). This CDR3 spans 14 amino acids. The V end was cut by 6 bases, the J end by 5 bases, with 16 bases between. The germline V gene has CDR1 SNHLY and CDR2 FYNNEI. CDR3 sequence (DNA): TGTGCCAGCAGGGCGCCCGGGGCTACGTATGGCTACACCTTC. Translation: CASRAPGATYGYTF.

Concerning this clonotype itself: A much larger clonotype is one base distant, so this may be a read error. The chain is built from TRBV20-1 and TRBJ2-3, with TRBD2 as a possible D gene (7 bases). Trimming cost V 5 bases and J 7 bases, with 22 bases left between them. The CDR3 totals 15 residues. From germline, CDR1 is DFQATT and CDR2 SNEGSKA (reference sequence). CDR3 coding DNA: TGCAGTGCTTCAGAGGGGGGGGCTTGGACACATACGCAGTATTTT. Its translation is CSASEGGAWTHTQYF.

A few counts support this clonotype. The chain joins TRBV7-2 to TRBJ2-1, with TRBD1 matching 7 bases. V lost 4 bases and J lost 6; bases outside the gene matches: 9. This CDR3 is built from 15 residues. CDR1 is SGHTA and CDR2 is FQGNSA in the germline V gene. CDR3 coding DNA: TGTGCCAGCAGCTCTCAGGGGGAAGGATCCAATGAGCAGTTCTTC. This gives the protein CASSSQGEGSNEQFF. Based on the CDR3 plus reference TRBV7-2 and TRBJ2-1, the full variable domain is GAGVSQSPSNKVTEKGKDVELRCDPISGHTALYWYRQSLGQGLEFLIYFQGNSAPDKSGLPSDRFSAERTGGSVSTLTIQRTQQEDSAVYLCASSSQGEGSNEQFFGPGTRLTVL.

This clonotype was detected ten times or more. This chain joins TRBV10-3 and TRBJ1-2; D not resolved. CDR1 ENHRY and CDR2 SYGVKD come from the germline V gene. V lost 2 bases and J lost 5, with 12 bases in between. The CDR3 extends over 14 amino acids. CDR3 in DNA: TGTGCCATCAGTGAGGGGATGGGGAAGTATGGCTACACCTTC. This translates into CAISEGMGKYGYTF.

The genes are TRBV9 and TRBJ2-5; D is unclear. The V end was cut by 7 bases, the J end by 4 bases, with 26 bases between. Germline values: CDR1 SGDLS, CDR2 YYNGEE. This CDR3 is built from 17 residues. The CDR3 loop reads CASSQGRYLVDGETQYF. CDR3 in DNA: TGTGCCAGCTCTCAAGGCAGGTATTTAGTCGATGGAGAGACCCAGTACTTC.

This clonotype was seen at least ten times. Written as DNA, the CDR3 is TGTGCCAGCAGTCGGGACAGGGAGGCAGATACGCAGTATTTT. Translation gives CASSRDREADTQYF. This rearrangement joins TRBV6-1 to TRBJ2-3, with TRBD1 identical over 9 bases. Germline CDR1 reads MNHNS; CDR2 reads SASEGT. This CDR3 spans 14 amino acids. V dropped 5 bases and J dropped 4; count of bases not matched to a gene: 4.